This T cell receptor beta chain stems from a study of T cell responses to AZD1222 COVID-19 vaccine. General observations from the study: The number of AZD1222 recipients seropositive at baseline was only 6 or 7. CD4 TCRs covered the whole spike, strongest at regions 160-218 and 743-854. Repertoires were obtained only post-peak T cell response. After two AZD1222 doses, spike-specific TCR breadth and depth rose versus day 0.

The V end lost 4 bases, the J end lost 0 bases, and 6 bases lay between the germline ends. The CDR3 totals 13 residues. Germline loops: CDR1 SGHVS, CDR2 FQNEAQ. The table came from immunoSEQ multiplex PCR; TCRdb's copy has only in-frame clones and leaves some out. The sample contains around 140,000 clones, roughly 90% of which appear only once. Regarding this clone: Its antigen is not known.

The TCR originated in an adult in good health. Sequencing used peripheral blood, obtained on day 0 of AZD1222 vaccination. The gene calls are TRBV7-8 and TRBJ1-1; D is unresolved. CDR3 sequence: CASSSPVNTEAFF. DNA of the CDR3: TGTGCCAGCAGCTCCCCAGTGAACACTGAAGCTTTCTTT.